One and the same sample provided the 9 T cell receptor beta chains below, sequenced in a study of shared clonotypes between healthy human individuals. The table came from immunoSEQ multiplex PCR; TCRdb's copy has only in-frame clones and leaves some out. The sample has about 1.5 million clones; approximately 97% are singletons. The sequenced sample consisted of naive CD4+ T cells sorted from blood. The subset was: CD45RA+ positively selected. These receptors were obtained from a young man in good health.

This chain uses TRBV18 with TRBJ1-1; no definite D call. Per germline, CDR1 KGHSH and CDR2 LQKENI. V was trimmed by 2 bases and J by 2 bases, leaving 12 bases between them. The CDR3 is 15 residues long. The DNA for the CDR3 is TGTGCCAGCTCACCATTATCTGGGGTCAACACTGAAGCTTTCTTT. It yields the protein CASSPLSGVNTEAFF.

The chain recombines TRBV9 with TRBJ2-5; D possibly uses TRBD1 or TRBD2 (5 bases each). Trimming cost V 3 bases and J 3 bases, with 15 bases left between them. Germline V gene sequence: CDR1 SGDLS, CDR2 YYNGEE. CDR3 size: 15 residues. DNA of the CDR3: TGTGCCAGCAGCGGTGCCGGGACCGCGAAAGAGACCCAGTACTTC. Protein sequence: CASSGAGTAKETQYF. Using reference TRBV9 and TRBJ2-5 for the parts outside the CDR3, the full variable domain is DSGVTQTPKHLITATGQRVTLRCSPRSGDLSVYWYQQSLDQGLQFLIQYYNGEERAKGNILERFSAQQFPDLHSELNLSSLELGDSALYFCASSGAGTAKETQYFGPGTRLLVL.

The chain combines TRBV12-2 with TRBJ2-1; TRBD1 reflects the table's D call only, with no check against the DNA. TRBV12-2 is a pseudogene. This CDR3 has 12 residues. CDR3 nucleotides: TGTGCAAGTCGCTTTCCGCAGAATGAGCAGTTCTTC. Translated, it gives CASRFPQNEQFF.

The chain recombines TRBV29-1 with TRBJ2-2; 11 bases are shared with TRBD2. V gave up 7 bases and J gave up 5 bases; unmatched junction bases: 6. The germline gives CDR1 SQVTM, CDR2 ANQGSEA. The CDR3 totals 14 residues. The CDR3 here is CSGGTSGSTGELFF. The CDR3 DNA sequence: TGCAGCGGAGGGACTAGCGGATCGACCGGGGAGCTGTTTTTT.

This clone was counted a few times. The chain uses TRBV6-5 and TRBJ1-5; a weak D match, TRBD1 (6 bases). Trimming took 6 bases from V and 4 from J, leaving 13 bases between them. Germline V CDR1 and CDR2: MNHEY, SVGAGI. The CDR3 runs 14 residues. The CDR3 is CASRARTANQPQHF. The CDR3 DNA reads TGTGCCAGCAGAGCCAGGACAGCTAATCAGCCCCAGCATTTT.

This chain connects TRBV25-1 to TRBJ2-5; D is unresolved. The CDR3 length is 11 residues. V gave up 9 bases and J gave up 4 bases, with 9 bases separating them. The germline gives CDR1 MGHDK, CDR2 SYGVNS. The chain's CDR3 is CASSEIETQYF. CDR3 DNA sequence: TGTGCCAGTTCGGAAATAGAGACCCAGTACTTC. The whole variable domain, remainder taken from reference TRBV25-1 and TRBJ2-5, is EADIYQTPRYLVIGTGKKITLECSQTMGHDKMYWYQQDPGMELHLIHYSYGVNSTEKGDLSSESTVSRIRTEHFPLTLESARPSHTSQYLCASSEIETQYFGPGTRLLVL.

This clone was seen a handful of times. The chain carries TRBV18 and TRBJ1-2; D not certain. Trimming shortened V by 3 bases and J by 7 bases, and 12 bases separated the two germline ends. Germline CDR1 and CDR2: KGHSH and LQKENI. The CDR3 is made up of 13 amino acids. The CDR3 reads CASSPLTGGGYTF. CDR3 DNA: TGTGCCAGCTCACCGCTGACGGGCGGTGGCTACACCTTC.

The chain combines TRBV5-6 with TRBJ2-7, with a tentative D call TRBD1 (5 bases). Trimming removed 1 base at V and 2 bases at J, with 10 bases between. This CDR3 is 14 amino acids long. Germline V gives CDR1 SGHDT, CDR2 YYEEEE. The DNA for the CDR3 is TGTGCCAGCAGCTTGTTTCAGGGAACCTACGAGCAGTACTTC. Translated: CASSLFQGTYEQYF. The full variable domain, in which reference TRBV5-6 and TRBJ2-7 provide the parts outside the CDR3, is DAGVTQSPTHLIKTRGQQVTLRCSPKSGHDTVSWYQQALGQGPQFIFQYYEEEERQRGNFPDRFSGHQFPNYSSELNVNALLLGDSALYLCASSLFQGTYEQYFGPGTRLTVT.

The chain carries TRBV5-6 and TRBJ2-4, with a weak D call TRBD1 (5 bases). This CDR3 comprises 14 residues. Germline V CDR1 and CDR2: SGHDT, YYEEEE. Trimming pared 4 bases from V and 8 bases from J, leaving 16 bases between. The CDR3 reads CASSLEWGTDIQYF. CDR3 coding DNA: TGTGCCAGCAGCCTGGAGTGGGGCACGGACATTCAGTACTTC.